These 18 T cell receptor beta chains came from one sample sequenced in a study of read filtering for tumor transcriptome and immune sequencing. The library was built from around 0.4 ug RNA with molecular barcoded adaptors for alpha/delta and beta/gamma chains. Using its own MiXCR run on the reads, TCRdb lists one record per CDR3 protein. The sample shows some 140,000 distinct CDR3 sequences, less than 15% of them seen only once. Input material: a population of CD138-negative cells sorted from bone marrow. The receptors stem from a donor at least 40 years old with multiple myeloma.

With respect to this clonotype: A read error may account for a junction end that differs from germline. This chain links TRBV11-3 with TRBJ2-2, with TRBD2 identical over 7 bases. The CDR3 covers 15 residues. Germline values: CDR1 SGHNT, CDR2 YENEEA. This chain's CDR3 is CASSGEAGITGELFF. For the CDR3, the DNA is TGCGCCAGCAGCGGAGAAGCGGGAATCACCGGGGAGCTGTTTTTT.

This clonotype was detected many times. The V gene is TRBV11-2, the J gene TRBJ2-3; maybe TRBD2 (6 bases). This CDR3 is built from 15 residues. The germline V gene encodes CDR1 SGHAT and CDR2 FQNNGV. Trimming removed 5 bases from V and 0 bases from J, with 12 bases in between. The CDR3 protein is CASSPLGGSTDTQYF. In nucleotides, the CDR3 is TGTGCCAGCAGCCCCCTGGGAGGAAGCACAGATACGCAGTATTTT.

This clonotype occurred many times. The CDR3: CASSLYPGTDYEQYF. The CDR3 DNA reads TGTGCCAGCAGTTTATACCCCGGGACAGACTACGAGCAGTACTTC. The genes are TRBV27 and TRBJ2-7; 7 nucleotides match TRBD1. Losses at the gene ends were 1 base for V and 3 bases for J; bases not matched to a gene: 6. The germline V gene encodes CDR1 MNHEY and CDR2 SMNVEV (reference sequence). The CDR3 covers 15 residues.

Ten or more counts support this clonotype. The CDR3 protein is CASSFAGQPQHF. DNA of the CDR3: TGTGCCAGCAGCTTCGCGGGTCAGCCCCAGCATTTT. V and J are TRBV7-2 and TRBJ1-5; no firm D call. CDR1 and CDR2 (germline): SGHTA, FQGNSA. The CDR3 covers 12 residues. V lost 3 bases, J lost 6 bases, and 6 bases lay in between.

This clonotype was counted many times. The CDR3 sequence is CASSLGPPNPSNQPQHF. The CDR3, as DNA: TGTGCCAGCAGCTTAGGGCCTCCCAATCCGAGCAATCAGCCCCAGCATTTT. V and J are TRBV5-6 and TRBJ1-5; D is unresolved. Germline lookup yields CDR1 SGHDT and CDR2 YYEEEE. CDR3 size: 17 residues. V was clipped by 2 bases and J by 1 base, with 16 bases between them.

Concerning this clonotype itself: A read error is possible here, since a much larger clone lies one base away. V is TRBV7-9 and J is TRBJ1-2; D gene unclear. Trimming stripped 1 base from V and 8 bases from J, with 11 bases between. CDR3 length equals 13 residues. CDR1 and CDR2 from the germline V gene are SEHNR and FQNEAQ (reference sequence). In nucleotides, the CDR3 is TGTGCCAGCAGCTTAGACTGGAGGACCGGCTACACCTTC. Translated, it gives CASSLDWRTGYTF.

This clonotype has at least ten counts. CDR3 bases: TGCGCCAGCAGCTTGGGAGGGAACTTCTACGAGCAGTACTTC. It encodes CASSLGGNFYEQYF. The genes are TRBV5-1 and TRBJ2-7; TRBD2 is a possible D gene (5 bases). Germline assignment: CDR1 SGHRS and CDR2 YFSETQ. This CDR3 spans 14 amino acids. The ends were cut back, 0 bases at V and 3 bases at J, with 10 bases in the middle.

CDR3 loop: CSVEDREGVTGELFF. The CDR3 nucleotides read TGCAGCGTTGAAGATCGCGAGGGAGTCACCGGGGAGCTGTTTTTT. The V and J genes are TRBV29-1 and TRBJ2-2, with a possible D match to TRBD2 (5 bases). The CDR3 spans 15 residues. Trimming shortened V by 0 bases and J by 4 bases, and 12 bases separated the two germline ends. Germline V gives CDR1 SQVTM, CDR2 ANQGSEA.

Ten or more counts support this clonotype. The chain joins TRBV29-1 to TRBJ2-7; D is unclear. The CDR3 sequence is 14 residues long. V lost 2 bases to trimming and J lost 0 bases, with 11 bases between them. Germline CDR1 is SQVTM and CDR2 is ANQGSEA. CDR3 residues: CSVELLGSSYEQYF. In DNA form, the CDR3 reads TGCAGCGTTGAACTCTTGGGCAGCTCCTACGAGCAGTACTTC.

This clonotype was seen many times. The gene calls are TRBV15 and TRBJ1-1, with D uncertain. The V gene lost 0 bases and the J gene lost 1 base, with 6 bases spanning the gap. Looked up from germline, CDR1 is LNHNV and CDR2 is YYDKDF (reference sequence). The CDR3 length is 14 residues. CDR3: CATSRDIGNTEAFF. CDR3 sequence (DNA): TGTGCCACCAGCAGAGATATAGGGAACACTGAAGCTTTCTTT.

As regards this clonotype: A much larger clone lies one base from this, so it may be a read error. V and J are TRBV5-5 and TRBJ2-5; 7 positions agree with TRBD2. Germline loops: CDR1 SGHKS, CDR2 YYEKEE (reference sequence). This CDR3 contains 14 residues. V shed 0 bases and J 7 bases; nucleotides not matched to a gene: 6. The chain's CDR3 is CASSLGLAFATQYF. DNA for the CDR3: TGTGCCAGCAGCTTGGGACTAGCTTTTGCGACCCAGTACTTC.

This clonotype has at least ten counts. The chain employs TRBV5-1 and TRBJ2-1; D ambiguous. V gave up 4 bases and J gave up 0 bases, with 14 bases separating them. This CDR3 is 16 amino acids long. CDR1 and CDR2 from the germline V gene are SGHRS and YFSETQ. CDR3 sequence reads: CASSRSGSHSYNEQFF. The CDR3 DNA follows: TGCGCCAGCAGCCGATCGGGCAGCCACTCCTACAATGAGCAGTTCTTC.

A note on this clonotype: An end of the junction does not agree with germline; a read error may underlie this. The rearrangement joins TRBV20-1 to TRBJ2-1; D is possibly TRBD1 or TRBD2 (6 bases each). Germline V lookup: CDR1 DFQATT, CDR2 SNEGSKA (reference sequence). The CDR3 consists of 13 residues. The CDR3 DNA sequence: TGCAGTGCACCCGGGGGCTCCTACAATGAGCAGATCTTC. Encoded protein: CSAPGGSYNEQIF.

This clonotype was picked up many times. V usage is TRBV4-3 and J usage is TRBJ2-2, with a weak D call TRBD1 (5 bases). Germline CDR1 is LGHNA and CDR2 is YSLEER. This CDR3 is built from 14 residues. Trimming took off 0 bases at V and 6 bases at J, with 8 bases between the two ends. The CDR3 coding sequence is TGCGCCAGCAGCCAAGACGTAGGGGCCGGGGAGCTGTTTTTT. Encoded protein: CASSQDVGAGELFF.

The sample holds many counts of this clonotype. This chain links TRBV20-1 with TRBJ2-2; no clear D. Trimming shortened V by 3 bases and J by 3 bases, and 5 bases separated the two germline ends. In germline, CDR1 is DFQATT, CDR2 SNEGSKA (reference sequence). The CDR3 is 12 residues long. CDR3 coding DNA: TGCAGTGCTAGTTTTTACACCGGGGAGCTGTTTTTT. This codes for CSASFYTGELFF.

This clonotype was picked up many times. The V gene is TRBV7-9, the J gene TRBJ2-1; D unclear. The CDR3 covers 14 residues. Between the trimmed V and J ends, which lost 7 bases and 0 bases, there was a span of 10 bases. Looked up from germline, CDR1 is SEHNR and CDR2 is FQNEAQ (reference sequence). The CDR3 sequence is CASTQSDSYNEQFF. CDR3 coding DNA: TGTGCCAGCACTCAATCGGACTCCTACAATGAGCAGTTCTTC. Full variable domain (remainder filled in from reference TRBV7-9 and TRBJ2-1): DTGVSQNPRHKITKRGQNVTFRCDPISEHNRLYWYRQTLGQGPEFLTYFQNEAQLEKSRLLSDRFSAERPKGSFSTLEIQRTEQGDSAMYLCASTQSDSYNEQFFGPGTRLTVL.

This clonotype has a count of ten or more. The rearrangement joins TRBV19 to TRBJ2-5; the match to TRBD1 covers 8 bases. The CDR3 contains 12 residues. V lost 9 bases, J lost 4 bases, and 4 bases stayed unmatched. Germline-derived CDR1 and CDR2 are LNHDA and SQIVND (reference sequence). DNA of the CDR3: TGTGCCAGCATCGGACAGGGAGAGACCCAGTACTTC. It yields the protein CASIGQGETQYF.

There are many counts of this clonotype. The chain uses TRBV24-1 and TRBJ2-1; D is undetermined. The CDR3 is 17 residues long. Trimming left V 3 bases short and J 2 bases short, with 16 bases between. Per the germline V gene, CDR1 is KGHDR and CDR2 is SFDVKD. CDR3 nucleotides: TGTGCCACCAGTGATCCTTCCGGTGGGATAACCTACAATGAGCAGTTCTTC. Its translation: CATSDPSGGITYNEQFF.